This T cell receptor (beta chain) was identified during a study of T-cell memory formation after mild COVID-19. TCR alpha and TCR beta cDNA libraries carrying sample barcodes and UMIs came from 5'RACE with constant-segment primers. TCRdb reanalysed the 5' RACE reads using MiXCR and keeps one entry per CDR3 protein. The data show around 150,000 distinct CDR3 sequences, with more than 9% seen just once and 3.8% held by the top ten. Findings of the study overall: Detection of some responders pre-infection suggested pre-existing cross-reactive memory T cells participated. Largely, contracting CD4+ clones fell within CM and EM, and contracting CD8+ clones within EMRA. A balance of CD4 and CD8 characterized clones contracting day 15 to 85, whereas later expanders leaned CD4+.

With regard to this clonotype: Its target is unknown.

Germline values: CDR1 MNHNY, CDR2 SVGAGI (reference sequence). CDR3 length: 14 residues. The J segment lost 2 bases and the V segment lost 6 bases, leaving 4 bases of the junction unmatched. The source is a man in his late teens or twenties who had mild COVID-19 (a few samples of this study predate the infection). Cell type and time point are not known. The V gene is TRBV6-6, the J gene TRBJ1-5, with 7 bases fitting TRBD1. Sequencing was carried out using PBMCs or a T cell subset sorted from them (not recorded which). The CDR3 DNA is TGTGCCAGCAGAGATACAGGGGGCAATCAGCCCCAGCATTTT. Translating it yields CASRDTGGNQPQHF.